A selection of T cell receptor beta chains follows, all from one sample in a study of T-cell reconstitution after alpha-beta-depleted transplantation in children. From the PCR reads, TCRdb called clonotypes with MiXCR, one entry per CDR3 protein. The sample has 700,000 to 950,000 distinct CDR3 sequences; roughly 15% are singletons. The sample here was PBMCs, mostly from graft donor cells, taken 360 days after TCRalphabeta/CD19-depleted stem cell transplant. The source is a male patient aged 5 to 17 who had a stem cell transplant for acute lymphoblastic leukemia, so the T cells may come from the graft donor. The CDR3 runs from the conserved cysteine through the conserved F or W.

j_call cdr3_length v_call cdr3_aa
TRBJ2-7 16 TRBV4-1 CASSQDRGTGAYEQYF
TRBJ1-5 15 TRBV28 CASSIWTGGNQPQHF
TRBJ1-3 15 TRBV12-3/TRBV12-4 CASSLRGGARNTIYF
TRBJ2-2 17 TRBV24-1 CATSDGEGAPNTGELFF
TRBJ2-4 18 TRBV10-3 CAISESGTSGLAKNIQYF
TRBJ2-5 13 TRBV28 CASSASSSETQYF
TRBJ2-7 11 TRBV29-1 CSVTQGAGQHF
TRBJ2-1 14 TRBV5-1 CASSLAISTDEQFF
TRBJ2-1 12 TRBV10-2 CASIGGGGVQFF
TRBJ2-6 18 TRBV27 CASSLSAGGVRGANVLTF
TRBJ2-7 15 TRBV5-1 CASSLIGGVSYEQYF
TRBJ2-7 16 TRBV7-9 CASSLNPLTVRGKQYF
TRBJ2-2 16 TRBV12-3/TRBV12-4 CASSLRPGNHTGELFF
TRBJ2-1 14 TRBV12-3/TRBV12-4 CASSLVGADNEQFF
TRBJ2-7 14 TRBV12-3/TRBV12-4 CASSPSFEGIEQYF
TRBJ1-1 13 TRBV29-1 CSVSGRANTEAFF
TRBJ2-2 17 TRBV15 CATSRGFLTSPAGELFF
TRBJ1-3 14 TRBV20-1 CSARVAVSGNTIYF
TRBJ2-7 12 TRBV10-3 CAISAGGNEQYF
TRBJ1-6 15 TRBV20-1 CSARDVGGQASPLHF
TRBJ1-2 13 TRBV4-1 CASSQARDNGYTF
TRBJ2-2 12 TRBV29-1 CSVGRSTGELFF
TRBJ2-6 16 TRBV10-3 CAIREPGARVANVLTF
TRBJ2-1 16 TRBV7-9 CASSLVERGPLGEQFF
TRBJ2-7 16 TRBV3-1 CASSQGTSVSSYEQYF
TRBJ2-7 14 TRBV4-1 CASSQDGVSYEQYF
TRBJ1-5 16 TRBV7-2 CASSPGRLYSNQPQHF
TRBJ2-2 14 TRBV24-1 CATSSATNTGELFF
TRBJ2-7 14 TRBV20-1 CSASGREGNYEQYF
TRBJ2-3 17 TRBV18 CASSPLLEAASTDTQYF
TRBJ2-7 17 TRBV3-1 CASSQDLTGLSSYEQYF
TRBJ2-1 17 TRBV7-3 CASSSYHGTSGSNEQFF
TRBJ2-7 13 TRBV10-3 CAISSSRVGEQYF
TRBJ2-1 12 TRBV5-1 CASSLQAGAVFF
TRBJ2-7 19 TRBV11-1 CASSSPGQGIGVSSYEQYF
TRBJ2-3 14 TRBV7-9 CASSSDPGADTQYF
TRBJ2-5 14 TRBV29-1 CSATDRGLPGTQYF
TRBJ2-1 13 TRBV5-1 CASSAGLAPEQFF
TRBJ1-5 15 TRBV2 CASSGTPGSNQPQHF
TRBJ2-1 15 TRBV18 CASSPRVQGGNEQFF